These 2 T cell receptor beta chains came from one sample sequenced in a study of Ad26.COV2.S vaccination and SARS-CoV-2 variants. Sequencing was performed with immunoSEQ multiplex PCR; in TCRdb, only in-frame clones are kept and a portion is missing. The table records some 370,000 clones, around 82% of them present only once. The treatment is: some 20 received Ad26.COV2.S at low or high dose, single or two shots; roughly five received placebo; per-sample allocation not given. Day 63 after the first vaccine or placebo injection was the time point for sampling. Material: peripheral blood, obtained in a trial of Ad26.COV2.S vaccine versus placebo. The receptors come from a person aged 18-65 years who received the Ad26.COV2.S COVID-19 vaccine or a placebo.

This chain links TRBV15 with TRBJ1-2; D is uncertain. Between the trimmed V and J ends, which lost 4 bases and 0 bases, there was a span of 12 bases. Germline V gene data show CDR1 as LNHNV and CDR2 as YYDKDF (reference sequence). CDR3 size: 15 residues. DNA of the CDR3: TGTGCCACCAGCAAAGGACCAATAGCTAACTATGGCTACACCTTC. Amino acid sequence: CATSKGPIANYGYTF.

The chain couples TRBV6-1 to TRBJ2-1; no clear D gene. V was cut by 0 bases and J by 2 bases, with 5 bases left in between. The CDR3 spans 14 residues. Germline V lookup: CDR1 MNHNS, CDR2 SASEGT. The CDR3 loop is CASSEAGTYNEQFF. CDR3 in DNA: TGTGCCAGCAGTGAAGCAGGTACCTACAATGAGCAGTTCTTC.